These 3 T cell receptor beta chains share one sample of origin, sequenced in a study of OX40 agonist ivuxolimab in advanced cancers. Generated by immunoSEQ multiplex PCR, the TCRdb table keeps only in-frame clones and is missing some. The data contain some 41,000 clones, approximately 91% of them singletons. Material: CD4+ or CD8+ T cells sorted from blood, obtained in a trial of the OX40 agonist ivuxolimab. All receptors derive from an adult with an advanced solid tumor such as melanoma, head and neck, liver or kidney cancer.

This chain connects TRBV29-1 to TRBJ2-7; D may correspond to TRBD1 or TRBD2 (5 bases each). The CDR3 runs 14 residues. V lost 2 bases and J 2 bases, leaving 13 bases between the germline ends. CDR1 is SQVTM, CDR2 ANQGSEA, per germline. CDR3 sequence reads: CSVEIAREPYEQYF. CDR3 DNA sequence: TGCAGCGTTGAAATTGCCAGGGAGCCCTACGAGCAGTACTTC.

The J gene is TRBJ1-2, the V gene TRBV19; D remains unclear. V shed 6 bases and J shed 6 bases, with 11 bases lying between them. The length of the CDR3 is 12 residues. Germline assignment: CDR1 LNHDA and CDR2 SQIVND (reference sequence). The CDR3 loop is CASSEGPDGYTF. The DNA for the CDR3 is TGTGCCAGTAGCGAGGGCCCCGATGGCTACACCTTC.

The CDR3 region is CASSLSPTRTSGSDEQFF. The CDR3 DNA sequence: TGTGCCAGCAGCCTCAGCCCGACTCGGACTAGCGGGAGCGATGAGCAGTTCTTC. The chain employs TRBV9 and TRBJ2-1; TRBD2 aligns across 13 bases. The V gene's germline CDR1 is SGDLS and CDR2 YYNGEE. The CDR3 length is 18 residues. Unmatched junction bases numbered 15, after V lost 4 bases and J lost 8 bases. Based on the CDR3 plus reference TRBV9 and TRBJ2-1, the full variable domain is DSGVTQTPKHLITATGQRVTLRCSPRSGDLSVYWYQQSLDQGLQFLIQYYNGEERAKGNILERFSAQQFPDLHSELNLSSLELGDSALYFCASSLSPTRTSGSDEQFFGPGTRLTVL.